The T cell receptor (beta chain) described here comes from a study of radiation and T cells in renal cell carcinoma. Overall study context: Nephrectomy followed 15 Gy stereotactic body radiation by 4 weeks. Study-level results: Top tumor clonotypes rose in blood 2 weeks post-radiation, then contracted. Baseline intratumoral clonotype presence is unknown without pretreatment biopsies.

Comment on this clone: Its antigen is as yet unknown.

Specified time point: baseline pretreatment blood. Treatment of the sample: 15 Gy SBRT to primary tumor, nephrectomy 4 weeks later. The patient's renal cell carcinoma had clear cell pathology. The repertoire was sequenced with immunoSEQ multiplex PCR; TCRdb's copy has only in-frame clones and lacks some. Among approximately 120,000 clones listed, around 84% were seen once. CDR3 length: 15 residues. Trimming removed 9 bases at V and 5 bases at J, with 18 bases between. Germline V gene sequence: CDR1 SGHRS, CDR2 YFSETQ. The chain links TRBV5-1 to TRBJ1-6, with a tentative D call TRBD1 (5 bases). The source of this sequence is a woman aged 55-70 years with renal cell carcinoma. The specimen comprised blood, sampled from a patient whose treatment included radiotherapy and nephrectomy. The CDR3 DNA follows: TGCGCCACCCGAGACGAGGGACTCGATAATTCACCCCTCCACTTT. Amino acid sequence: CATRDEGLDNSPLHF.